This T cell receptor beta chain was recorded in a study of cytomegalovirus exposure and HLA in healthy donors. Study-level background: The study placed over 65% of its roughly 400 genotyped donors in the Caucasian-associated ancestry cluster.

The study, taken as a whole, reports: Reportedly, TCR beta sequences accurately predicted HLA-A and HLA-B alleles in most subjects.

A note on this clone: Antigen: not known.

Each of the donors was a healthy bone marrow donor. The PCR ran on 60 Vbeta and 13 Jbeta primers. Source study methods: In a later analysis, of 79 million or so unique beta chains, around 11 million appeared in at least two donors. Clones were read by immunoSEQ multiplex PCR, and TCRdb kept only the in-frame ones, dropping some. V and J calls plus clone size are reproduced from that table; the DNA served to infer D and trimming. The sample records 100,000 to 150,000 clones, 80% being singletons. The sequencing input was PBMCs. This TCR was sampled from a female donor in good health and CMV-seronegative.

The CDR3 region is CATSRRAGGYGYTF. The CDR3 nucleotides read TGTGCCACCAGCAGGAGGGCAGGAGGCTATGGCTACACCTTC. The chain recombines TRBV15 with TRBJ1-2; D is uncertain. This CDR3 has 14 residues. The ends were cut back, 3 bases at V and 4 bases at J, with 12 bases in the middle. Germline values: CDR1 LNHNV, CDR2 YYDKDF (reference sequence).